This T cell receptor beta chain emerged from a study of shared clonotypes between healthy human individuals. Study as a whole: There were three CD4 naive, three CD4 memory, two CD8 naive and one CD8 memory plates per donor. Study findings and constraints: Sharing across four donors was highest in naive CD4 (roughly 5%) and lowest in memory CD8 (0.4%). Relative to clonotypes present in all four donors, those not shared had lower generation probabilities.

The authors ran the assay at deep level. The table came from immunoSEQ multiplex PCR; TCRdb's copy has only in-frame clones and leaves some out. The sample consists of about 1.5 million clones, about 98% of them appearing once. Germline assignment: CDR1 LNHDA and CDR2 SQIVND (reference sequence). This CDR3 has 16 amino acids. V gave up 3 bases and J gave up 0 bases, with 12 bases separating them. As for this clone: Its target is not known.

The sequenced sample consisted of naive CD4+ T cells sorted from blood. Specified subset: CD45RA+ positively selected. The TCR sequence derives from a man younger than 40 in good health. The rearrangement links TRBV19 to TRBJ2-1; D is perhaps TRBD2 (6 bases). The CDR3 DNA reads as TGTGCCAGTAGTATCCTTCTAGCGCACTCCTACAATGAGCAGTTCTTC. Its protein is CASSILLAHSYNEQFF.